The 11 T cell receptor beta chains presented below share a single source sample, sequenced in a study of blood T cell repertoires in COVID-19. Only in-frame clones appear in the TCRdb table, and some are missing; sequencing was by immunoSEQ multiplex PCR. The repertoire holds 200,000 to 300,000 clones, with about 90% as singletons. The sequenced sample consisted of peripheral blood. These TCRs come from a man aged 55-75 years with acute or convalescent COVID-19.

The V and J genes are TRBV9 and TRBJ2-5; unclear D gene. This CDR3 contains 15 residues. Germline V gives CDR1 SGDLS, CDR2 YYNGEE. Trimming took 0 bases from V and 5 from J, leaving 14 bases between them. The CDR3 DNA reads TGTGCCAGCAGCGTAGTTGGAGTTGGTGGGGAGACCCAGTACTTC. As protein: CASSVVGVGGETQYF.

V and J are TRBV3-1 (or the pseudogene TRBV3-2) and TRBJ2-3, with D maybe TRBD2 (6 bases). This CDR3 has 17 residues. Trimming removed 1 base from V and 4 bases from J, with 18 bases in between. The germline CDR1 and CDR2 sequences are LGHDT and YNNKEL (reference sequence). The CDR3 sequence is CASSQAPSGGRADTQYF. As DNA, the CDR3 is TGTGCCAGCAGCCAAGCCCCAAGCGGAGGGCGGGCAGATACGCAGTATTTT.

The chain employs TRBV7-2 and TRBJ1-3; a weak D match, TRBD1 (6 bases). This CDR3 contains 16 residues. Germline assignment: CDR1 SGHTA and CDR2 FQGNSA. V dropped 2 bases and J dropped 4 bases, with 15 bases sitting between them. CDR3 DNA sequence: TGTGCCAGCAGCTTAAGGACAGCCCGGCGAGGAAACACCATATATTTT. Translated, it gives CASSLRTARRGNTIYF.

A word on this clone: Germline and junction disagree at one end, which may indicate a read error. This chain uses TRBV7-7 with TRBJ2-7; D gene ambiguous. Germline V lookup: CDR1 SSHAT, CDR2 FNYEAQ (reference sequence). The CDR3 covers 13 residues. CDR3 bases: TGTGCTAGCAGCCCAAGCGAGAGCTACGAGCAGTACTTC. Protein product: CASSPSESYEQYF. The full variable domain, its missing parts supplied by reference TRBV7-7 and TRBJ2-7, is GAGVSQSPRYKVTKRGQDVTLRCDPISSHATLYWYQQALGQGPEFLTYFNYEAQPDKSGLPSDRFSAERPEGSISTLTIQRTEQRDSAMYRCASSPSESYEQYFGPGTRLTVT.

V gene TRBV9 combines with J gene TRBJ2-3, with 8 nucleotides matching TRBD1. Germline-derived CDR1 and CDR2 are SGDLS and YYNGEE. V lost 0 bases and J lost 6; bases outside the gene matches: 6. The CDR3 extends over 15 amino acids. For the CDR3, the DNA is TGTGCCAGCAGCGTAGACCCCAGGGGGCTTGATACGCAGTATTTT. It translates to CASSVDPRGLDTQYF.

In its sample, this clone was seen many times. This rearrangement joins TRBV4-1 to TRBJ2-6; 9 bases line up with TRBD1. J lost 2 bases, V lost 3 bases, and 11 bases had no gene match. Germline lookup yields CDR1 MGHRA and CDR2 YSYEKL. CDR3 length: 19 residues. CDR3 protein: CASSHPRGQGVTGANVLTF. CDR3 coding DNA: TGCGCCAGCAGCCACCCCCGGGGACAGGGAGTAACTGGGGCCAACGTCCTGACTTTC.

This chain's CDR3 is CASSTTPTGVGGNEQFF. In nucleotides, the CDR3 is TGTGCCAGCAGCACCACGCCCACAGGGGTCGGTGGCAATGAGCAGTTCTTC. V gene TRBV7-9 combines with J gene TRBJ2-1; TRBD1 matches at 7 bases. V trimming: 5 bases; J trimming: 6 bases; junction bases outside the gene matches: 16. The germline V gene encodes CDR1 SEHNR and CDR2 FQNEAQ (reference sequence). CDR3 length equals 17 residues.

J is TRBJ2-3 and V is TRBV6-2 or TRBV6-3; TRBD2 aligns across 11 bases. Trimming cost V 2 bases and J 2 bases; bases outside gene matches: 3. Germline V gives CDR1 MNHEY, CDR2 SVGEGT. The CDR3 has 16 residues. The CDR3 DNA is TGTGCCAGCAGTTACGGGACTAGCGGATCCACAGATACGCAGTATTTT. The encoded protein is CASSYGTSGSTDTQYF.

The V call is TRBV7-8, the J call TRBJ1-2; 8 positions agree with TRBD1. The trim removed 3 bases at V and 5 bases at J, leaving 11 bases unmatched. Looked up from germline, CDR1 is SGHVS and CDR2 is FQNEAQ. This CDR3 region has 16 residues. CDR3 residues: CASSLDAGQVLYGYTF. In nucleotides, the CDR3 is TGTGCCAGCAGCTTGGATGCGGGACAGGTCCTTTATGGCTACACCTTC.

The chain employs TRBV27 and TRBJ1-3, with 7 positions matching TRBD1. After removal of 5 bases from V and 4 bases from J, the junction contained 8 bases not matched to a gene. The CDR3 runs to 15 residues. Germline lookup yields CDR1 MNHEY and CDR2 SMNVEV (reference sequence). CDR3 DNA sequence: TGTGCCAGCAGTCCACAGGGGACTTACGGAAACACCATATATTTT. This codes for CASSPQGTYGNTIYF.

The chain combines TRBV6-5 with TRBJ1-1; D is unclear. The ends were cut back, 8 bases at V and 1 base at J, with 11 bases in the middle. The germline V gene encodes CDR1 MNHEY and CDR2 SVGAGI. This CDR3 comprises 13 residues. The DNA of the CDR3 is TGTGCCAGCTGGGCCTGGCCGAACACTGAAGCTTTCTTT. This gives the protein CASWAWPNTEAFF.